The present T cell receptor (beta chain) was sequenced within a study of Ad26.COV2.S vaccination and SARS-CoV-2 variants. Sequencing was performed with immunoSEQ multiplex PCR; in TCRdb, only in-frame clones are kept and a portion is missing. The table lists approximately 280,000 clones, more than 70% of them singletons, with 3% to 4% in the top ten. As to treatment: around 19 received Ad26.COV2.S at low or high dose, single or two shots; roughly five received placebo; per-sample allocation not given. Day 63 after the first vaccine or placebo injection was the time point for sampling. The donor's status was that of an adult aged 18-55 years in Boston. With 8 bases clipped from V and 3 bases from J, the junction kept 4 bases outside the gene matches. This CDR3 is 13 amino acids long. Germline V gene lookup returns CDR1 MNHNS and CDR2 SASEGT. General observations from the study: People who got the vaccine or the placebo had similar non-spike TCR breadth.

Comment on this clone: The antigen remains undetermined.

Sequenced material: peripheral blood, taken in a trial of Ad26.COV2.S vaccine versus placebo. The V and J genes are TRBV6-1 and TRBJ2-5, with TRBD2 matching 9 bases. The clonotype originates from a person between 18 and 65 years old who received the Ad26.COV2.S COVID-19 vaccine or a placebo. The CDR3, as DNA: TGTGCCAGCCGACGGACTAGCGAAGAGACCCAGTACTTC. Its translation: CASRRTSEETQYF.